This T cell receptor beta chain appears in the sequencing data of a study of cytomegalovirus exposure and HLA in healthy donors. The overall study: Earlier findings included about 120 million unique TCR beta sequences obtained from about 179 million T cells.

Regarding the study as a whole: In a later analysis, TCR association rates varied by HLA locus: DRB1 most, HLA-C fewest. Sequencing artifact likely explains a cluster of highly shared sequence variants. One variant, a missense change in DCLRE1C, was linked in a later analysis to TCR beta V- and J-gene trimming.

A note on this clone: Its matching antigen is unknown.

The CDR3 has 14 amino acids. Trimming took off 3 bases at V and 6 bases at J, with 10 bases between the two ends. The germline V gene encodes CDR1 SGDLS and CDR2 YYNGEE. In the PCR, 60 Vbeta and 13 Jbeta primers were used. The table came from immunoSEQ multiplex PCR; TCRdb's copy has only in-frame clones and leaves some out. The data show about 170,000 clones, about four fifths seen once. The TCR originated in a woman aged 50 to 60 in good health and CMV-seronegative. The V and J genes are TRBV9 and TRBJ1-6; the D is unclear. Sequenced sample: PBMCs. The CDR3: CASSETGSNSPLHF. For the CDR3, the DNA is TGTGCCAGCAGCGAGACTGGAAGTAATTCACCCCTCCACTTT. The full variable domain, its missing parts supplied by reference TRBV9 and TRBJ1-6, is DSGVTQTPKHLITATGQRVTLRCSPRSGDLSVYWYQQSLDQGLQFLIQYYNGEERAKGNILERFSAQQFPDLHSELNLSSLELGDSALYFCASSETGSNSPLHFGNGTRLTVT.